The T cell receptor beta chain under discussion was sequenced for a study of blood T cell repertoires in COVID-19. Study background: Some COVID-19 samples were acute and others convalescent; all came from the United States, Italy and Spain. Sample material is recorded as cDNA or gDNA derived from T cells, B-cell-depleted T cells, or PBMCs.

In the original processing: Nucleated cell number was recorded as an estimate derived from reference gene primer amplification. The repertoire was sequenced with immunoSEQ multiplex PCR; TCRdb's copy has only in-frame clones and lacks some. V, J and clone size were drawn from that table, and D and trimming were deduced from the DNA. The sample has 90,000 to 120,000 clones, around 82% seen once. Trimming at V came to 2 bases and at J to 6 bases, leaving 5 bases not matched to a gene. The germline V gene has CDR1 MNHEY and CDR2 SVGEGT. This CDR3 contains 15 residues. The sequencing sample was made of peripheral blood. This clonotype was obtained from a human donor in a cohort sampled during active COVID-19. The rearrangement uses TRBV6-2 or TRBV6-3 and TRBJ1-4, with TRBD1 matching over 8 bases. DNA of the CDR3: TGTGCCAGCAGTTACGGGGACAGGTTCGATGAAAAACTGTTTTTT. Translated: CASSYGDRFDEKLFF.